The 2 T cell receptor beta chains reported below all come from one sample, sequenced in a study of tissue T cells after allogeneic stem cell transplantation. Noted time point: mouse harvest day 7 after allogeneic transplant. Mouse grafts combined 10^7 T-cell-depleted bone marrow cells with 10^6 splenic CD5+ T cells. Here immunoSEQ multiplex PCR was the method, and the copy in TCRdb shows in-frame clones only, minus some. The sample lists thousands of clones; around 50% were seen once. Sequences were obtained from gut tissue. The receptors stem from a female BALB/c mouse given C57BL/6 T cells with graft-versus-host disease after an allogeneic hematopoietic cell transplant.

A word on this clone: Any gene name here is a mouse gene name. The read terminates 1 residue ahead of where the CDR3 ends, so the germline J gene completes it. This chain connects TRBV16 to TRBJ1-6; D unclear. TRBJ1-6 is an open reading frame, and its role is uncertain. Per the germline V gene, CDR1 is SGHSA and CDR2 is FRNQAP. V lost 0 bases and J lost 3, with 6 bases in between. The CDR3 consists of 15 residues. CDR3 DNA (partial): TGTGCAAGCAGCTTAGATCCCAGCTATAATTCGCCCCTCTAC. Protein sequence: CASSLDPSYNSPLY. The CDR3, in full, reads CASSLDPSYNSPLYF.

In regard to this clone: The genes and germline here are from mouse. The read terminates 1 residue before the CDR3 end, so the remaining end is supplied by the germline J gene. V usage is TRBV26 and J usage is TRBJ1-6, with D possibly matching TRBD1 (5 bases). TRBJ1-6 is an ORF; its function is uncertain. V was pared by 4 bases and J by 2 bases, with 6 bases between. The germline V gene has CDR1 KGHPV and CDR2 FQNQEV (reference sequence). The CDR3 spans 14 residues. CDR3 DNA (partial): TGTGCCAGCAGTCCAGGGCCCTATAATTCGCCCCTCTAC. It is translated as CASSPGPYNSPLY. The CDR3 as a whole reads CASSPGPYNSPLYF.